The T cell receptor (beta chain) under discussion was sequenced for a study of shared clonotypes between healthy human individuals. Findings and limits, study-wide: A limitation of the genetic and exposure-history diversity represented arose from few donors.

In regard to this clone: What it recognizes is unknown.

Deep level was the assay's run setting. Sequencing was performed with immunoSEQ multiplex PCR; in TCRdb, only in-frame clones are kept and a portion is missing. The top ten clones hold 0.35% to 0.45% of a sample with approximately 2.5 million clones, roughly 93% of them seen once. Germline CDR1 KGHSH, CDR2 LQKENI. J lost 5 bases, V lost 4 bases, and 5 bases had no gene match. The CDR3 spans 16 residues. This sequence originates from a man aged 18-30 years in good health. Some clones in this sample may be carry-over from other donors' samples. The chain carries TRBV18 and TRBJ2-1; 13 bases agree with TRBD2. Material for sequencing was naive CD4+ T cells from PBMCs. Subset specified: CD45RA+ positively selected. CDR3 loop: CASSQGTSGVNNEQFF. DNA of the CDR3: TGTGCCAGCTCACAGGGGACTAGCGGGGTCAACAATGAGCAGTTCTTC. The full variable domain, rest sourced from reference TRBV18 and TRBJ2-1, is NAGVMQNPRHLVRRRGQEARLRCSPMKGHSHVYWYRQLPEEGLKFMVYLQKENIIDESGMPKERFSAEFPKEGPSILRIQQVVRGDSAAYFCASSQGTSGVNNEQFFGPGTRLTVL.